This T cell receptor beta chain was identified in a study of shared clonotypes between healthy human individuals. Measured with immunoSEQ multiplex PCR; TCRdb has only the in-frame clones, and not every one. The table has just under 350,000 clones, around 70% seen once; the top ten hold over 9.5%. This receptor was identified in a man aged 25 to 45 in good health. Sequencing was carried out using memory CD4+ T cells sorted from blood. The subset is: CD45RA-negative fraction.

The CDR3 DNA sequence: TGTGCCAGCAGCTTAGTGCAGGGCCGAAATGAAAAACTGTTTTTT. This encodes CASSLVQGRNEKLFF. The chain joins TRBV7-2 to TRBJ1-4, with D perhaps TRBD1 (5 bases). CDR3 size: 15 residues. CDR1 is SGHTA, CDR2 FQGNSA, per germline. The V and J ends lost 1 base and 5 bases respectively, with 11 bases between them. The full variable domain, completed using reference TRBV7-2 and TRBJ1-4, is GAGVSQSPSNKVTEKGKDVELRCDPISGHTALYWYRQSLGQGLEFLIYFQGNSAPDKSGLPSDRFSAERTGGSVSTLTIQRTQQEDSAVYLCASSLVQGRNEKLFFGSGTQLSVL.